The source of this T cell receptor (beta chain) is a study of blood T cell repertoires in COVID-19 (dated by TCRdb to the early 2020s). About the full investigation: The collaborator samples originated in the United States, Italy and Spain and spanned the acute and convalescent phases of COVID-19. Sample metadata almost always included a de-identified subject ID, COVID-19 status, age in years and sex. The material from the prospective study consisted of cDNA or gDNA derived from T cells, B-cell-depleted T cells, or PBMCs. A freely available public database, intended as a resource for researchers studying the immune response to SARS-CoV-2, is where the repertoires were released. The samples were drawn from the first 160 participants of the ongoing ImmuneRACE study and from 1,254 subjects provided by 6 global collaborators. Where available, HLA class I and class II types were obtained from metadata supplied by the sample provider rather than from assay-based typing. Subjects who had been exposed to COVID-19, were actively infected with it, or had recovered from it provided the deeply sampled blood TCRbeta repertoires that made up the dataset.

Paper-wide results and their limitations: The amount of clinical and demographic metadata varied by source and participant and was provided uncurated.

TCRbeta CDR3 regions were amplified from genomic DNA using the immunoSEQ Assay, a bias-controlled multiplex PCR. Concerning the study's data processing: The number of nucleated cells in each sample was estimated by amplification of reference gene primers within the assay. To quantify the absolute abundance of each unique TCRbeta CDR3 rearrangement, sequence reads were collapsed and filtered. For each sample, productive Simpson clonality was calculated by taking the square root of Simpson's diversity index across productive rearrangements. TCRdb holds this immuneACCESS table with in-frame rearrangements only. Some clones are missing; in checked studies, unresolved V genes explain under half, and the rest has no known cause. The V and J calls and clone size were taken over from that table, and D and trimming were inferred from the DNA. Counted in this sample were 200,000 to 250,000 clones; about 81% of them appeared once. The ten top clones hold about 4.8% of the sample.

The germline V gene specifies SGHTA as CDR1 and FQGNSA as CDR2. The junction carries 13 bases between V and J, which are trimmed by 9 bases and 2 bases respectively. The CDR3, cysteine through phenylalanine, is 13 amino acids long. Only the CDR3 DNA stays, 39 bases, in frame from base 1. As concerns this clone: Its cognate antigen has yet to be identified. Base qualities are not at hand, and no much larger clone is one base apart.

One collaborating source in Seattle enrolled patients while the patients were actively infected and followed the patients over time throughout the course of disease. Whole blood was collected in K2EDTA tubes by collaborating institutions according to the institutions' own protocols. For TCRbeta analysis, collaborators shipped samples as frozen whole blood, isolated PBMCs, or DNA extracted from either of those sample types. The chain employs TRBV7-2 and TRBJ1-2; TRBD1 is possibly the D segment (6 matching bases). The TCR comes from a woman aged 70 to 79 with COVID-19, enrolled during active disease. Sequenced material: peripheral blood. Here is the DNA: TGTGCCAGTAATCAGGGGAACAACTATGGCTACACCTTC. The encoded protein is CASNQGNNYGYTF.